The entry below gives a single T cell receptor (beta chain) sequence along with its context. From germline, CDR1 is MDHEN and CDR2 SYDVKM. V lost 3 bases, J lost 0 bases, and 10 bases stayed unmatched. The CDR3 spans 17 residues. The donors, all of them Caucasian adults, lived in Nashville, Tennessee. This record comes from a study of shared clonotypes between healthy human individuals. Profiling relied on immunoSEQ multiplex PCR, and the TCRdb table lists in-frame clones only, not all of them. The data contain about 490,000 clones, about three quarters of them singletons. The V and J genes are TRBV28 and TRBJ2-7, with 8 bases matching TRBD1. Source material: PBMCs. This clonotype originated in a woman in her 40s in good health. Some clones in this sample may be carry-over from other donors' samples. CDR3 region: CASSFGVETGVSYEQYF. CDR3 sequence (DNA): TGTGCCAGCAGTTTTGGCGTGGAGACAGGGGTCTCCTACGAGCAGTACTTC.